The 25 T cell receptor beta chains given below trace back to one sample, sequenced in a study of T cell responses to AZD1222 COVID-19 vaccine (dated by TCRdb to the early 2020s). Library preparation used the immunoSEQ multiplex PCR assay. TCRdb obtained this table from immuneACCESS and retained in-frame rearrangements with V and J assigned. These tables miss some clones; where compared with another copy, unresolved V genes account for less than half of the shortfall, and the remainder is unexplained. A total of 120,000 or so clones appear in this sample, roughly nine tenths of them only once. The ten largest clonotypes hold roughly 1.6% of the sample. The intended sense of this specimen's time point label: baseline before first vaccination. The input for sequencing was peripheral blood, taken on day 0 of AZD1222 vaccination. Every receptor here comes from an adult in good health.

This clone has ten or more counts. The chain recombines TRBV5-1 with TRBJ2-7; D gene unclear. In germline, CDR1 is SGHRS, CDR2 YFSETQ. There are 15 residues in the CDR3. Trimming took 2 bases from V and 6 from J, leaving 18 bases between them. CDR3 residues: CASSFSGAGLREQYF. In DNA, the CDR3 is TGCGCCAGCAGCTTCTCAGGCGCTGGGCTCCGCGAGCAGTACTTC.

This chain connects TRBV18 to TRBJ1-5; 8 bases are shared with TRBD1. The CDR3 covers 17 residues. Germline V gene sequence: CDR1 KGHSH, CDR2 LQKENI. V was pared by 3 bases and J by 0 bases, with 7 bases of the junction left unmatched. The CDR3 here is CASSPDRAAISNQPQHF. As DNA, the CDR3 is TGTGCCAGCTCACCGGACAGGGCAGCAATTAGCAATCAGCCCCAGCATTTT.

The chain uses TRBV4-1 and TRBJ2-1; D possibly corresponds to TRBD2 (7 bases). The length of the CDR3 is 17 residues. The ends were cut back, 0 bases at V and 7 bases at J, with 19 bases in the middle. Germline CDR1 MGHRA, CDR2 YSYEKL. DNA of the CDR3: TGCGCCAGCAGCCAAGATCTGGGGGGCAGGGGAGGGAATGAGCAGTTCTTC. Protein: CASSQDLGGRGGNEQFF.

This clone was counted a few times. The rearrangement joins TRBV27 to TRBJ2-1; 8 bases are shared with TRBD1. Germline lookup yields CDR1 MNHEY and CDR2 SMNVEV (reference sequence). This CDR3 region has 17 residues. The junction had 12 bases not matched to a gene; V was cut back by 5 bases and J by 3 bases. The CDR3 sequence is CASSPPRDRPNYNEQFF. DNA for the CDR3: TGTGCCAGCAGTCCCCCCAGGGACAGGCCGAACTACAATGAGCAGTTCTTC.

This CDR3 reads CASSQGTGDPYEQYF. DNA of the CDR3: TGCGCCAGCAGCCAGGGGACAGGGGATCCCTACGAGCAGTACTTC. This sequence joins TRBV4-3 and TRBJ2-7, with 10 bases that match TRBD1. V lost 3 bases to trimming and J lost 2 bases; unmatched junction nucleotides: 4. The CDR3 has 15 amino acids. CDR1 and CDR2 (germline): LGHNA, YSLEER.

The genes are TRBV18 and TRBJ2-7; D remains unclear. Per germline, CDR1 KGHSH and CDR2 LQKENI. V was pared by 3 bases and J by 1 base, with 10 bases between. The CDR3 is made up of 14 amino acids. The CDR3 is CASSPSEGSYEQYF. As DNA, the CDR3 is TGTGCCAGCTCACCTTCGGAAGGATCCTACGAGCAGTACTTC.

V usage is TRBV19 and J usage is TRBJ1-4; weak D call: TRBD1 (5 bases). Looked up from germline, CDR1 is LNHDA and CDR2 is SQIVND (reference sequence). The length of the CDR3 is 16 residues. Trimming cost V 3 bases and J 10 bases, with 21 bases left between them. The CDR3 here is CASSMGLGPEGAKLFF. The CDR3 DNA reads TGTGCCAGTAGTATGGGGCTTGGTCCCGAAGGGGCAAAACTGTTTTTT.

The V call is TRBV6-4, the J call TRBJ2-3; D not resolved. The CDR3 contains 13 residues. V was shortened by 5 bases and J by 7 bases, with 13 bases between the two germline ends. Germline CDR1 is MRHNA and CDR2 is SNTAGT. Here the CDR3 reads CASSPRPENTQYF. The CDR3 region has the DNA TGTGCCAGCAGTCCCCGGCCGGAAAATACGCAGTATTTT.

Points on this clone: Other DNA sequences from this sample encode an identical CDR3 as well. The rearrangement joins TRBV24-1 to TRBJ1-2; TRBD1 matches at 9 bases. Germline V CDR1 and CDR2: KGHDR, SFDVKD. The CDR3 loop spans 15 amino acids. J gave up 1 base and V 3 bases, and 2 bases lay outside the gene matches. In DNA form, the CDR3 reads TGTGCCACCAGTGATCCGGGACAGGGTAACTATGGCTACACCTTC. Translated: CATSDPGQGNYGYTF.

The V and J genes are TRBV7-3 and TRBJ1-4, with D perhaps matching TRBD1 (6 bases). This CDR3 region has 14 residues. V was clipped by 5 bases and J by 12 bases, with 19 bases between them. CDR1 SGHTA and CDR2 FQGTGA come from the germline V gene. CDR3 nucleotide sequence: TGTGCCAGCAGCCCCGGGGGGCAATTGTCGGAACTGTTTTTT. Translated, it gives CASSPGGQLSELFF.

This chain uses TRBV24-1 with TRBJ2-7, with D hard to call. This CDR3 region has 16 residues. V lost 4 bases and J 1 base, leaving 16 bases between the germline ends. Germline assignment: CDR1 KGHDR and CDR2 SFDVKD. The CDR3 loop reads CATSDRPDGKSYEQYF. The CDR3 nucleotides are TGTGCCACCAGTGACCGACCGGACGGCAAATCCTACGAGCAGTACTTC.

This chain links TRBV6-5 with TRBJ1-5; D is possibly TRBD1 (5 bases). The V and J ends lost 5 bases and 7 bases respectively, with 12 bases between them. There are 13 residues in the CDR3. Germline V lookup: CDR1 MNHEY, CDR2 SVGAGI. This chain's CDR3 is CASSPSGAQPQHF. CDR3 in DNA: TGTGCCAGCAGTCCGTCCGGGGCCCAGCCCCAGCATTTT.

V and J are TRBV7-2 and TRBJ2-2; D gene uncertain. The V end was cut by 3 bases, the J end by 4 bases, with 9 bases between. CDR1 is SGHTA, CDR2 FQGNSA, per germline. The CDR3 totals 14 residues. The CDR3 reads CASSFDSSTGELFF. The CDR3 DNA sequence: TGTGCCAGCAGCTTCGATAGCTCCACCGGGGAGCTGTTTTTT.

This chain joins TRBV27 and TRBJ1-4; unclear D gene. The CDR3 consists of 16 residues. V lost 7 bases, J lost 0 bases, and 15 bases lay in between. Germline V CDR1 and CDR2: MNHEY, SMNVEV (reference sequence). CDR3 nucleotides: TGTGCCAGCACCCTCCCGAAAGAAGCAACTAATGAAAAACTGTTTTTT. Translating gives CASTLPKEATNEKLFF.

The chain combines TRBV2 with TRBJ1-2; D ambiguous. Germline CDR1 reads SNHLY; CDR2 reads FYNNEI. Trimming removed 7 bases from V and 6 bases from J, with 15 bases in between. The CDR3 loop spans 13 amino acids. CDR3 nucleotide sequence: TGTGCCAGCACTTCCGGGGTCTACCATGGCTACACCTTC. It translates to CASTSGVYHGYTF. The variable domain in full, completed from reference TRBV2 and TRBJ1-2, reads EPEVTQTPSHQVTQMGQEVILRCVPISNHLYFYWYRQILGQKVEFLVSFYNNEISEKSEIFDDQFSVERPDGSNFTLKIRSTKLEDSAMYFCASTSGVYHGYTFGSGTRLTVV.

The V call is TRBV5-6, the J call TRBJ1-2; 7 bases fit TRBD1. The CDR3 is 14 amino acids. Germline lookup yields CDR1 SGHDT and CDR2 YYEEEE. The V gene end was trimmed by 1 base and the J gene end by 3 bases; junction bases not matched to a gene: 3. For the CDR3, the DNA is TGTGCCAGCAGCTTGCGAGACAGGGACTATGGCTACACCTTC. Amino acids: CASSLRDRDYGYTF.

This chain uses TRBV10-2 with TRBJ2-1; D remains ambiguous. The length of the CDR3 is 15 residues. Germline loops: CDR1 WSHSY, CDR2 SAAADI. Trimming cost V 7 bases and J 3 bases, with 16 bases left between them. This CDR3 reads CASTSGGPLYNEQFF. CDR3 coding DNA: TGCGCCAGCACTTCTGGTGGACCCCTCTACAATGAGCAGTTCTTC.

The chain employs TRBV5-1 and TRBJ2-7, with D possibly being TRBD1 (6 bases). The CDR3 spans 19 residues. Germline V CDR1 and CDR2: SGHRS, YFSETQ. V shed 0 bases and J shed 2 bases, with 24 bases lying between them. The CDR3 protein is CASSLESNRRGFPAYEQYF. CDR3 nucleotide sequence: TGCGCCAGCAGCTTGGAGTCTAATAGAAGGGGGTTTCCAGCCTACGAGCAGTACTTC.

The rearrangement uses TRBV4-1 and TRBJ1-1, with TRBD1 matching 8 bases. CDR1 and CDR2 from the germline V gene are MGHRA and YSYEKL. Trimming removed 2 bases from V and 4 bases from J; junction bases left unmatched: 6. The CDR3 contains 15 residues. For the CDR3, the DNA is TGCGCCAGCAGCCAAAACAGGGGGAGTACCACTGAAGCTTTCTTT. As protein: CASSQNRGSTTEAFF.

CDR3 DNA sequence: TGTGCCAGCAGTTACGGGGACGGGGCCTACGAGCAGTACTTC. Translated, it gives CASSYGDGAYEQYF. The chain links TRBV6-6 to TRBJ2-7; D is tentatively TRBD1 or TRBD2 (5 bases each). Looked up from germline, CDR1 is MNHNY and CDR2 is SVGAGI (reference sequence). V was shortened by 2 bases and J by 2 bases, with 10 bases between the two germline ends. This CDR3 is 14 amino acids long.

The V call is TRBV19, the J call TRBJ2-7; D uncertain. CDR1 LNHDA and CDR2 SQIVND come from the germline V gene (reference sequence). The CDR3 spans 13 residues. V was pared by 10 bases and J by 5 bases, with 18 bases between. The DNA of the CDR3 is TGTGCCACCTCATCTCCCCCCGAGGACGAGCAGTACTTC. Translated, it gives CATSSPPEDEQYF.

The chain joins TRBV4-1 to TRBJ2-2, with D tentatively TRBD2 (5 bases). The CDR3 totals 14 residues. Germline lookup yields CDR1 MGHRA and CDR2 YSYEKL. Trimming pared 6 bases from V and 2 bases from J, leaving 10 bases between. The CDR3 nucleotides read TGCGCCAGCAGTGGAGGCCCTAACACCGGGGAGCTGTTTTTT. Translated: CASSGGPNTGELFF.

V and J are TRBV11-1 and TRBJ2-7; 10 bases align to TRBD1. The trim removed 5 bases at V and 2 bases at J, leaving 9 bases unmatched. Germline assignment: CDR1 SGHAT and CDR2 FQDESV (reference sequence). The CDR3 is 16 amino acids. CDR3 coding DNA: TGTGCCAGCAGCAGCGCCCCGGGACAGGGGCCCTACGAGCAGTACTTC. It is translated as CASSSAPGQGPYEQYF.

This clone was recorded once. This chain connects TRBV5-4 to TRBJ2-5; a weak D match, TRBD1 (6 bases). This CDR3 contains 13 residues. CDR1 is SGHNT, CDR2 YYREEE, per germline (reference sequence). V was trimmed by 7 bases and J by 5 bases, leaving 15 bases between them. CDR3 nucleotides: TGTGCCAGCTTCATGGCAGGGGCTGAGACCCAGTACTTC. Amino acid sequence: CASFMAGAETQYF.

The genes are TRBV7-9 and TRBJ1-4, with D possibly being TRBD1 (6 bases). The length of the CDR3 is 14 residues. The V end lost 6 bases, the J end lost 6 bases, and 14 bases lay between the germline ends. Germline CDR1 SEHNR, CDR2 FQNEAQ (reference sequence). The CDR3 DNA is TGTGCCAGCAGTGGGTACAGGGCTTATGAAAAACTGTTTTTT. This encodes CASSGYRAYEKLFF.